This section outlines one T cell receptor (beta chain) sequence together with its context. Its antigen is not identified. The source of the sample is a study of a mutant IDH1 vaccine in newly diagnosed glioma. Study as a whole: Vaccines began 4-6 weeks after radiotherapy alone, or with temozolomide cycles. Earlier treatment was radiotherapy, temozolomide, or both, with most getting both. General study results and limits: The study observed vaccine-induced immune responses in 90% to 95% of patients.

This table comes from immunoSEQ multiplex PCR, and its TCRdb copy is limited to in-frame clones, with some not included. The sample includes more than 60,000 clones, about 73% of them seen just once. Germline V gene data show CDR1 as MNHEY and CDR2 as SMNVEV (reference sequence). V was pared by 5 bases and J by 7 bases, with 11 bases between. This CDR3 contains 12 residues. Time point defined: week 35, safety follow-up. Doses consisted of 300 ug of mutant IDH1 20-mer peptide each, paired with topical imiquimod. Across weeks 1, 3, 5, 7, 11, 15, 19 and 23, patients received a vaccination each time, eight in all.

The receptor was derived from a man in his forties or fifties with glioma. This chain links TRBV27 with TRBJ1-1; tentative D call: TRBD1 (6 bases). The input for sequencing was PBMCs, taken from a glioma patient whose treatment included an IDH1 peptide vaccine. CDR3 region: CASSEGHHEAFF. DNA of the CDR3: TGTGCCAGCAGTGAGGGACACCATGAAGCTTTCTTT.